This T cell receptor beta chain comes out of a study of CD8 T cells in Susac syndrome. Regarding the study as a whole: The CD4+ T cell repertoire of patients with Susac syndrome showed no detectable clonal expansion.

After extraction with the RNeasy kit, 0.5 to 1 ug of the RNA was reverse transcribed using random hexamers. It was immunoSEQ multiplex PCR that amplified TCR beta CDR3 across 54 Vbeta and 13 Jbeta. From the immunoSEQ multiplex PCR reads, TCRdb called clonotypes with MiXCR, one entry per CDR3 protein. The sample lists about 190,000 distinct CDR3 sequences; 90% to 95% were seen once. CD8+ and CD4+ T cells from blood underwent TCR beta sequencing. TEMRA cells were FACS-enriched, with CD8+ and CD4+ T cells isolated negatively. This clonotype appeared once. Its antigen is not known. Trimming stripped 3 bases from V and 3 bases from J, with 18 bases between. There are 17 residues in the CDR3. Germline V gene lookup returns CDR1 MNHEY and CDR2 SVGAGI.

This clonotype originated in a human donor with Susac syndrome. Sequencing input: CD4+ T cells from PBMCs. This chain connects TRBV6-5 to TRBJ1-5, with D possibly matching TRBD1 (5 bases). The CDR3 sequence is CASSYTFGGADNQPQHF. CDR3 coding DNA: TGTGCCAGCAGTTATACGTTTGGAGGGGCTGACAATCAGCCCCAGCATTTT.